These 32 T cell receptor beta chains originate from one sample sequenced in a study of cytomegalovirus exposure and HLA in healthy donors. PCR primers comprised 60 Vbeta and 13 Jbeta primers. Only in-frame clones appear in the TCRdb table, and some are missing; sequencing was by immunoSEQ multiplex PCR. The repertoire has about 210,000 clones, roughly four fifths of them found once; the top ten carry around 9.6%. The specimen sequenced was PBMCs. The receptors stem from a woman between 50 and 59 years old in good health and CMV-seropositive.

CDR3 in DNA: TGCGCCAGCAGCAAACGCGGAGTGAACACTGAAGCTTTCTTT. Translated, it gives CASSKRGVNTEAFF. The J gene is TRBJ1-1, the V gene TRBV5-1; D is unclear. The CDR3 is 14 amino acids. Germline CDR1 and CDR2: SGHRS and YFSETQ. The V and J ends lost 4 bases and 0 bases respectively, with 10 bases between them.

V usage is TRBV6-5 and J usage is TRBJ1-1; no reliable D call. Germline CDR1 is MNHEY and CDR2 is SVGAGI. V lost 2 bases to trimming and J lost 1 base, with 8 bases between them. The length of the CDR3 is 14 residues. The CDR3 protein is CASSYGATNTEAFF. Written as DNA, the CDR3 is TGTGCCAGCAGTTACGGAGCTACGAACACTGAAGCTTTCTTT.

This chain uses TRBV6-1 with TRBJ1-1; D call uncertain. Germline-derived CDR1 and CDR2 are MNHNS and SASEGT. This CDR3 has 13 residues. Trimming shortened V by 2 bases and J by 1 base, and 5 bases separated the two germline ends. CDR3 amino acids: CASSEFRNTEAFF. CDR3 nucleotide sequence: TGTGCCAGCAGTGAATTTAGGAACACTGAAGCTTTCTTT.

Of note for this clone: This same CDR3 is encoded by further DNA sequences in the sample. The V call is TRBV5-1, the J call TRBJ1-2, with 10 bases matching TRBD1. V lost 0 bases and J lost 5; bases outside the gene matches: 1. The CDR3 runs to 14 residues. Per germline, CDR1 SGHRS and CDR2 YFSETQ. The CDR3 region has the DNA TGCGCCAGCAGCTTGGGACAGGGGGCTTATGGCTACACCTTC. Translating it yields CASSLGQGAYGYTF.

This sequence joins TRBV7-2 and TRBJ2-7; 7 bases map to TRBD1. CDR1 SGHTA and CDR2 FQGNSA come from the germline V gene. The CDR3 has 14 amino acids. J lost 3 bases, V lost 5 bases, and 7 bases had no gene match. The CDR3 DNA is TGTGCCAGCAGCCCCCGGACAGGACTCTACGAGCAGTACTTC. Its protein product is CASSPRTGLYEQYF. The variable domain in full, with the rest retrieved from reference TRBV7-2 and TRBJ2-7, is GAGVSQSPSNKVTEKGKDVELRCDPISGHTALYWYRQSLGQGLEFLIYFQGNSAPDKSGLPSDRFSAERTGGSVSTLTIQRTQQEDSAVYLCASSPRTGLYEQYFGPGTRLTVT.

The V call is TRBV7-9, the J call TRBJ1-4, with D unclear. The CDR3 is 14 residues long. Germline V lookup: CDR1 SEHNR, CDR2 FQNEAQ (reference sequence). Trimming cost V 9 bases and J 4 bases, with 15 bases left between them. The CDR3 sequence: CASKLGLGNEKLFF. In nucleotides, the CDR3 is TGTGCCAGTAAACTAGGGCTTGGTAATGAAAAACTGTTTTTT.

The V and J genes are TRBV6-1 and TRBJ1-2; 7 bases fit TRBD1. The length of the CDR3 is 15 residues. The V and J ends lost 5 bases and 3 bases, in that order; junction bases with no gene match: 9. In germline, CDR1 is MNHNS, CDR2 SASEGT. Here the CDR3 reads CASSSPDRVYYGYTF. The CDR3 region has the DNA TGTGCCAGCAGTTCCCCTGACAGGGTCTACTATGGCTACACCTTC.

CDR3: CASIVGGVNSGNTIYF. As DNA, the CDR3 is TGTGCCAGCATCGTGGGAGGGGTCAACTCTGGAAACACCATATATTTT. The chain has TRBV28 and TRBJ1-3; D is perhaps TRBD1 (5 bases). The CDR3 covers 16 residues. Between the trimmed V and J ends, which lost 7 bases and 0 bases, there was a span of 16 bases. Germline CDR1 is MDHEN and CDR2 is SYDVKM.

V usage is TRBV28 and J usage is TRBJ1-5; a possible D gene is TRBD1 (6 bases). This CDR3 is built from 14 residues. The V gene lost 2 bases and the J gene lost 7 bases, with 12 bases spanning the gap. CDR1 and CDR2 from the germline V gene are MDHEN and SYDVKM. CDR3 coding DNA: TGTGCCAGCAGTTTAACGGGACAAGGGCAGCCCCAGCATTTT. This sequence encodes CASSLTGQGQPQHF.

The V and J genes are TRBV19 and TRBJ2-4; a possible D gene is TRBD1 (5 bases). CDR3 length: 14 amino acids. V lost 0 bases to trimming and J lost 6 bases, with 9 bases between them. In germline, CDR1 is LNHDA, CDR2 SQIVND (reference sequence). DNA for the CDR3: TGTGCCAGTAGTATAGAATTGACAGCAAACATTCAGTACTTC. Translation: CASSIELTANIQYF.

The chain recombines TRBV9 with TRBJ2-2; TRBD1 agrees at 7 bases. V lost 4 bases to trimming and J lost 3 bases; unmatched junction nucleotides: 3. CDR1 and CDR2 from the germline V gene are SGDLS and YYNGEE. The CDR3 sequence is 14 residues long. CDR3 coding DNA: TGTGCCAGCAGCAGAACAGGGGACACCGGGGAGCTGTTTTTT. Translated, it gives CASSRTGDTGELFF.

This chain joins TRBV5-1 and TRBJ1-5; 8 positions match TRBD1. This CDR3 comprises 16 residues. Germline-derived CDR1 and CDR2 are SGHRS and YFSETQ. Trimming removed 2 bases from V and 4 bases from J; junction bases left unmatched: 8. The CDR3 here is CASSFDGTGGNQPQHF. The CDR3 DNA is TGCGCCAGCAGCTTTGACGGGACAGGAGGGAATCAGCCCCAGCATTTT.

This sequence joins TRBV18 and TRBJ1-2, with no clear D. Germline values: CDR1 KGHSH, CDR2 LQKENI. V lost 2 bases, J lost 0 bases, and 7 bases lay in between. This CDR3 spans 14 amino acids. CDR3 DNA sequence: TGTGCCAGCTCACCATTCGAGTCTAACTATGGCTACACCTTC. Encoded protein: CASSPFESNYGYTF.

The V call is TRBV5-1, the J call TRBJ1-2; tentative D call: TRBD1 (6 bases). Trimming removed 2 bases at V and 4 bases at J, with 12 bases between. CDR1 is SGHRS and CDR2 is YFSETQ in the germline V gene. CDR3 length equals 14 residues. CDR3 region: CASSLRQDPYGYTF. CDR3 sequence (DNA): TGCGCCAGCAGCTTAAGACAGGATCCCTATGGCTACACCTTC.

This chain connects TRBV11-3 to TRBJ2-1; 7 bases match TRBD2. The CDR3 covers 13 residues. The V and J ends lost 1 base and 10 bases, in that order; junction bases with no gene match: 4. The germline V gene encodes CDR1 SGHNT and CDR2 YENEEA. The CDR3 reads CASSLGGGYEQFF. The CDR3 nucleotides read TGTGCCAGCAGCTTAGGGGGGGGTTACGAGCAGTTCTTC.

The J gene is TRBJ2-3, the V gene TRBV5-1, with D possibly TRBD1 on 6 matching bases. V lost 4 bases to trimming and J lost 5 bases, with 17 bases between them. This CDR3 contains 15 residues. Germline lookup yields CDR1 SGHRS and CDR2 YFSETQ. Here the CDR3 DNA reads TGCGCCAGCAGCCCGCCGACAGGAGCTCAAGATACGCAGTATTTT. Its protein is CASSPPTGAQDTQYF.

The table lists this clone with a count of one. The chain recombines TRBV27 with TRBJ2-3, with 9 bases identical to TRBD1. V shed 6 bases and J 3 bases; nucleotides not matched to a gene: 10. Germline CDR1 MNHEY, CDR2 SMNVEV (reference sequence). The CDR3 sequence is 16 residues long. Here the CDR3 DNA reads TGTGCCAGCAGCTCAGGAGGGACAGGGAGAACAGATACGCAGTATTTT. Amino acid sequence: CASSSGGTGRTDTQYF.

The V call is TRBV4-1, the J call TRBJ1-2; D is perhaps TRBD1 (5 bases). Germline V gives CDR1 MGHRA, CDR2 YSYEKL. Trimming stripped 3 bases from V and 7 bases from J, with 18 bases between. This CDR3 is built from 15 residues. CDR3 coding DNA: TGCGCCAGCAGCCAGGCCGGAGGGGCTCTCTCTGGCTACACCTTC. Protein sequence: CASSQAGGALSGYTF.

The chain joins TRBV5-5 to TRBJ2-6; the D is unclear. The CDR3 runs to 15 residues. Germline V gene sequence: CDR1 SGHKS, CDR2 YYEKEE (reference sequence). Trimming left V 5 bases short and J 1 base short, with 10 bases between. The CDR3 protein is CASREQPSGANVLTF. The CDR3 DNA reads TGTGCCAGCAGGGAACAGCCGTCTGGGGCCAACGTCCTGACTTTC. Supplemented by reference TRBV5-5 and TRBJ2-6, the full variable domain reads DAGVTQSPTHLIKTRGQQVTLRCSPISGHKSVSWYQQVLGQGPQFIFQYYEKEERGRGNFPDRFSARQFPNYSSELNVNALLLGDSALYLCASREQPSGANVLTFGAGSRLTVL.

This chain connects TRBV19 to TRBJ2-1, with TRBD2 identical over 14 bases. Trimming cost V 6 bases and J 4 bases; bases outside gene matches: 8. The CDR3 contains 17 residues. Per the germline V gene, CDR1 is LNHDA and CDR2 is SQIVND (reference sequence). This CDR3 is CASSLSGTSGGYNEQFF. CDR3 sequence (DNA): TGTGCCAGTAGCCTATCAGGGACTAGCGGGGGATACAATGAGCAGTTCTTC.

The chain joins TRBV7-9 to TRBJ2-3, with TRBD1 identical over 12 bases. Germline loops: CDR1 SEHNR, CDR2 FQNEAQ (reference sequence). The J segment lost 0 bases and the V segment lost 4 bases, leaving 5 bases of the junction unmatched. The CDR3 is made up of 17 amino acids. CDR3 amino acids: CASSYPGQGASTDTQYF. The DNA of the CDR3 is TGTGCCAGCAGCTACCCGGGACAGGGGGCTAGCACAGATACGCAGTATTTT.

The chain combines TRBV4-1 with TRBJ1-1, with a weak D call TRBD1 (6 bases). With 3 bases removed from V and 11 bases from J, the gap between germline ends came to 22 bases. CDR1 is MGHRA, CDR2 YSYEKL, per germline. The CDR3 runs to 15 residues. CDR3 DNA: TGCGCCAGCAGCCAGGCCGCCGGACAGCCACTAAGCGCTTTCTTT. Its translation is CASSQAAGQPLSAFF.

The chain recombines TRBV18 with TRBJ2-1, with a possible D match to TRBD2 (5 bases). V lost 0 bases, J lost 0 bases, and 18 bases lay in between. This CDR3 has 19 amino acids. Germline values: CDR1 KGHSH, CDR2 LQKENI. The CDR3 coding sequence is TGTGCCAGCTCACCACCGAGTTCCACCACCGGAGGCTCCTACAATGAGCAGTTCTTC. Translation: CASSPPSSTTGGSYNEQFF.

This chain connects TRBV7-3 to TRBJ2-7; TRBD2 aligns across 7 bases. CDR1 SGHTA and CDR2 FQGTGA come from the germline V gene. The J segment lost 2 bases and the V segment lost 2 bases, leaving 9 bases of the junction unmatched. The CDR3 covers 16 residues. This CDR3 reads CASSLFPGLQTYEQYF. The CDR3 bases are TGTGCCAGCAGCTTATTCCCGGGACTACAAACCTACGAGCAGTACTTC. Filled out from reference TRBV7-3 and TRBJ2-7, the complete variable domain reads GAGVSQTPSNKVTEKGKYVELRCDPISGHTALYWYRQSLGQGPEFLIYFQGTGAADDSGLPNDRFFAVRPEGSVSTLKIQRTERGDSAVYLCASSLFPGLQTYEQYFGPGTRLTVT.

The V gene is TRBV30, the J gene TRBJ2-7; tentatively, D is TRBD1 (6 bases). Trimming took 3 bases from V and 4 from J, leaving 10 bases between them. Per the germline V gene, CDR1 is GTSNPN and CDR2 is SVGIG (reference sequence). The CDR3 sequence is 12 residues long. CDR3 region: CAWSTGMYEQYF. The CDR3, as DNA: TGTGCCTGGAGCACAGGGATGTACGAGCAGTACTTC.

This chain connects TRBV19 to TRBJ1-6; a possible D gene is TRBD1 (5 bases). The germline CDR1 and CDR2 sequences are LNHDA and SQIVND (reference sequence). CDR3 length equals 15 residues. Trimming removed 6 bases at V and 1 base at J, with 10 bases between. Here the CDR3 reads CASRAQGSYNSPLHF. The CDR3 nucleotides read TGTGCCAGTAGGGCCCAGGGATCCTATAATTCACCCCTCCACTTT. Based on the CDR3 plus reference TRBV19 and TRBJ1-6, the full variable domain is DGGITQSPKYLFRKEGQNVTLSCEQNLNHDAMYWYRQDPGQGLRLIYYSQIVNDFQKGDIAEGYSVSREKKESFPLTVTSAQKNPTAFYLCASRAQGSYNSPLHFGNGTRLTVT.

V and J are TRBV7-9 and TRBJ1-4, with D unresolved. V was cut by 5 bases and J by 14 bases, with 18 bases left in between. The CDR3 length is 13 residues. Germline-derived CDR1 and CDR2 are SEHNR and FQNEAQ (reference sequence). The CDR3 protein is CASSPHKSGILFF. The CDR3 DNA reads TGTGCCAGCAGCCCCCACAAAAGCGGCATCCTGTTTTTT.

This chain connects TRBV27 to TRBJ2-7, with 9 bases aligning to TRBD1. The germline V gene encodes CDR1 MNHEY and CDR2 SMNVEV (reference sequence). The CDR3 is 15 residues long. V was pared by 7 bases and J by 6 bases, with 13 bases of the junction left unmatched. The CDR3 spells CASTSGGTGRREQYF. DNA of the CDR3: TGTGCCAGCACCTCAGGTGGGACAGGGCGTCGCGAGCAGTACTTC.

This clone was observed a few times. The rearrangement uses TRBV6-6 and TRBJ2-7; 7 positions agree with TRBD1. Germline loops: CDR1 MNHNY, CDR2 SVGAGI (reference sequence). The CDR3 extends over 12 amino acids. V lost 6 bases and J lost 4; bases outside the gene matches: 3. The CDR3 region has the DNA TGTGCCAGCAGAAACAGGGGTTACGAGCAGTACTTC. It is translated as CASRNRGYEQYF.

The chain joins TRBV5-4 to TRBJ2-7; 8 bases are a match to TRBD2. Trimming took 3 bases from V and 7 from J; bases not matched to a gene: 15. Germline V gene lookup returns CDR1 SGHNT and CDR2 YYREEE (reference sequence). The CDR3 is made up of 16 amino acids. The CDR3 region has the DNA TGTGCCAGCAGCTCCCCCGTTGAGCGGGGGAAGAGGGAGCAGTACTTC. Translated: CASSSPVERGKREQYF.

V usage is TRBV7-3 and J usage is TRBJ2-2; TRBD2 matches at 11 bases. V gave up 5 bases and J gave up 1 base; unmatched junction bases: 3. This CDR3 is 16 amino acids long. The germline V gene encodes CDR1 SGHTA and CDR2 FQGTGA. The CDR3 coding sequence is TGTGCCAGCAGCCCGGGACTAGCGGTGAACACCGGGGAGCTGTTTTTT. Translated: CASSPGLAVNTGELFF.

Here the CDR3 DNA reads TGTGCCAGCAGCCCGGGACAGGCTTGGCATGAGCAGTTCTTC. Protein product: CASSPGQAWHEQFF. The chain recombines TRBV7-9 with TRBJ2-1, with TRBD1 matching over 8 bases. V was clipped by 5 bases and J by 8 bases; unmatched bases: 8. This CDR3 contains 14 residues. Germline V gene data show CDR1 as SEHNR and CDR2 as FQNEAQ (reference sequence). The full variable domain, its missing parts supplied by reference TRBV7-9 and TRBJ2-1, is DTGVSQNPRHKITKRGQNVTFRCDPISEHNRLYWYRQTLGQGPEFLTYFQNEAQLEKSRLLSDRFSAERPKGSFSTLEIQRTEQGDSAMYLCASSPGQAWHEQFFGPGTRLTVL.